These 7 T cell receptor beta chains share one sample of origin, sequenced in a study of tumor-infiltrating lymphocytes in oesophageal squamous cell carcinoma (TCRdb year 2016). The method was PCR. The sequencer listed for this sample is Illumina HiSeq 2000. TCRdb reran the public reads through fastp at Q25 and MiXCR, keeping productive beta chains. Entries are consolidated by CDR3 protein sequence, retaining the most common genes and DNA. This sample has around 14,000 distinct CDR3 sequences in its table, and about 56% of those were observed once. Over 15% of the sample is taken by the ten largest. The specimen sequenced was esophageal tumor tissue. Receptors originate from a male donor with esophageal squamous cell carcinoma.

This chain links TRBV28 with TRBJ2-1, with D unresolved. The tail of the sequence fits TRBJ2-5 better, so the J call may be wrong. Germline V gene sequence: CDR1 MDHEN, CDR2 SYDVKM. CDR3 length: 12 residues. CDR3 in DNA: TGTGCCAGCGGATATATTGTGGAGACCCAGTACTTC. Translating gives CASGYIVETQYF.

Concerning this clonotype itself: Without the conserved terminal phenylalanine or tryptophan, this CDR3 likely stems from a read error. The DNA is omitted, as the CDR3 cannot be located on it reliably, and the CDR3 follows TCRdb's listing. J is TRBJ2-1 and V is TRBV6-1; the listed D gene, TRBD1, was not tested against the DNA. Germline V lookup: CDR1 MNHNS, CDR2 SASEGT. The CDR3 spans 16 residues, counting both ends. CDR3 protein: CASSAQGGKYGYTFGS.

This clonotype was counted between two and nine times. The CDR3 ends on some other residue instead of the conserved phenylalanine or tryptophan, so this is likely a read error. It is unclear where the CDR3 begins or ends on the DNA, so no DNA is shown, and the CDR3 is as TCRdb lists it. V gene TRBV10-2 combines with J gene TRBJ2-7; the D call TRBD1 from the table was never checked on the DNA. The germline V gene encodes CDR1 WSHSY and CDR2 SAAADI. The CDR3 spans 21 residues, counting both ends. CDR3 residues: CASSTLAGDRGLTRDGYTFGS.

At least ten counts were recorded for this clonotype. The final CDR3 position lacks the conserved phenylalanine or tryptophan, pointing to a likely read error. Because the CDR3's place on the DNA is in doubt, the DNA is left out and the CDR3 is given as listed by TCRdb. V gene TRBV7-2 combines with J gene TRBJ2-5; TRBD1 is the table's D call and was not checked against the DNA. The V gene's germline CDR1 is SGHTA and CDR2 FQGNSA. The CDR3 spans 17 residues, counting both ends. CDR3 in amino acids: CASSWGQSNDSPLHFGN.

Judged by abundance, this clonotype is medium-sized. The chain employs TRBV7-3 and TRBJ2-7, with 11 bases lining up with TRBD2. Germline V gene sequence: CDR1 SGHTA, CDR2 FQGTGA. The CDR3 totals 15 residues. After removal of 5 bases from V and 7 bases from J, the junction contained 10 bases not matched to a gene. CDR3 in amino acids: CASSIGTSGVNEQYF. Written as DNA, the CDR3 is TGTGCCAGCAGCATAGGGACTAGCGGAGTTAATGAGCAGTACTTC.

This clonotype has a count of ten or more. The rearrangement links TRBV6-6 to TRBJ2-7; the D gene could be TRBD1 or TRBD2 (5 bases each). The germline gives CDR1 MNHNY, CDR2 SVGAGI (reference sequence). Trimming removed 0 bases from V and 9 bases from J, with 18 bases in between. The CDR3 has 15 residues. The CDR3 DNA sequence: TGTGCCAGCAGTTACTCGGGGCTAGCTGCTGGGATGCAGTACTTC. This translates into CASSYSGLAAGMQYF.

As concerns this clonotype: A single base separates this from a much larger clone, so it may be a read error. The DNA of the CDR3 is TGTTCCAGCAGTTCCTCTGGCCTACCACAGCAGTTCTTC. Encoded protein: CSSSSSGLPQQFF. The gene calls are TRBV11-2 and TRBJ2-1; D gene uncertain. The CDR3 totals 13 residues. CDR1 is SGHAT and CDR2 is FQNNGV in the germline V gene.